Listed below are T cell receptor beta chains from one sample, sequenced in a study of graft-versus-host responses after intestinal transplantation. Profiling relied on immunoSEQ multiplex PCR, and the TCRdb table lists in-frame clones only, not all of them. The profile shows approximately 14,000 clones, 30% to 40% of them singletons. Here the sequenced sample was alloreactive CD8+ T cells from a mixed lymphocyte reaction culture, taken before intestinal transplant. These receptors were taken from a human patient who received an intestinal transplant. Each CDR3 is given with its conserved first and last residue. A D gene is named only where the DNA matches it firmly. The size field is filled for only some rows; it gives once, few, many or a size class.

D gene	clone size	V gene	J gene	CDR3 DNA	CDR3 protein
NA	few	TRBV27	TRBJ1-2	TGTGCCAGCAGTTTTGGGGGGCGCCCTAACTATGGCTACACCTTC	CASSFGGRPNYGYTF
NA	NA	TRBV15	TRBJ2-3	TGTGCCACCTGGACTCCCCGCACAGATACGCAGTATTTT	CATWTPRTDTQYF
NA	NA	TRBV6-4	TRBJ2-6	TGTGCCAGCAGTGATAAGTCCTCACACGAACAAAGTCGGGCCAACGTCCTGACTTTC	CASSDKSSHEQSRANVLTF
TRBD1	NA	TRBV7-9	TRBJ2-1	TGTGCCAGCAGCCAAGCGACAGGGGGCGTTTTCTACAATGAGCAGTTCTTC	CASSQATGGVFYNEQFF
NA	NA	TRBV7-8	TRBJ2-5	TGTGCCAGCAGCCAGGGGGTAGCGGGTACATCCCAAGAGACCCAGTACTTC	CASSQGVAGTSQETQYF
NA	NA	TRBV6-1	TRBJ2-7	TGTGCCAGCATAACCGGGACTGGCGGTTTCGAGCAGTACTTC	CASITGTGGFEQYF
NA	NA	TRBV6-1	TRBJ2-7	TGTGCCAGCAGTGATATAGCCTACGAGCAGTACTTC	CASSDIAYEQYF
TRBD2	few	TRBV30	TRBJ2-3	TGTGCCTGGAGTCCGGGACTAGCGGGGGTCACAGATACGCAGTATTTT	CAWSPGLAGVTDTQYF
NA	few	TRBV27	TRBJ1-5	TGTGCCAGCAGTGTCCTAGGTAGCGGTCAGCCCCAGCATTTT	CASSVLGSGQPQHF
TRBD2	NA	TRBV7-8	TRBJ2-7	TGTGCCAGCAGCTCCCCGGGGGGATACTACGAGCAGTACTTC	CASSSPGGYYEQYF
NA	few	TRBV13	TRBJ2-7	TGTGCCAGCAGCTTAGGCGGGACCGTCTCCTACGAGCAGTACTTC	CASSLGGTVSYEQYF
NA	few	TRBV5-1	TRBJ1-2	TGCGCCAGCAGCTTGGATGCCGAATATAGATTTGGCTACACCTTC	CASSLDAEYRFGYTF
NA	few	TRBV30	TRBJ1-2	TGTGCCTGGAGTAGTGGGGGCTACACCTTC	CAWSSGGYTF
NA	NA	TRBV19	TRBJ1-2	TGTGCCAGTAGGCCCGAGGTTGGGACACACTATGGCTACACCTTC	CASRPEVGTHYGYTF
TRBD2	NA	TRBV7-9	TRBJ2-1	TGTGCCAGCAGCTTCCCCCAGCGGGGCCGAACCTACAATGAGCAGTTCTTC	CASSFPQRGRTYNEQFF
NA	NA	TRBV7-9	TRBJ2-5	TGTGCCAGCAGCTTAGCTGGGGCGGAGACCCAGTACTTC	CASSLAGAETQYF
NA	medium-sized	TRBV10-1	TRBJ2-1	TGCGCCACCAGAACCAGGGCCCTCTACAATGAGCAGTTCTTC	CATRTRALYNEQFF
NA	once	TRBV15	TRBJ1-1	TGTGCCACCAGGGCCCACCCGAACACTGAAGCTTTCTTT	CATRAHPNTEAFF
NA	NA	TRBV9	TRBJ2-2	TGTGCCAGCAGCGTATATGCAAACGGTGCGGCCGGGGAGCTGTTTTTT	CASSVYANGAAGELFF
NA	NA	TRBV5-1	TRBJ2-1	TGCGCCAGCAGCGATAGCGAAAACCGATACTACAATGAGCAGTTCTTC	CASSDSENRYYNEQFF
TRBD1	few	TRBV19	TRBJ1-5	TGTGCCAGTAGTATAGGTTGGACAGGTAATAGCAATCAGCCCCAGCATTTT	CASSIGWTGNSNQPQHF
NA	NA	TRBV15	TRBJ1-3	TGTGCCACCAGCAGCGGCGAGGGAAGCCCGATCATATATTTT	CATSSGEGSPIIYF
TRBD2	NA	TRBV4-3	TRBJ2-7	TGCGCCAGCAGCCACACGACTAGCGGGGGTTGGGAGCAGTACTTC	CASSHTTSGGWEQYF
NA	NA	TRBV5-4	TRBJ1-2	TGTGCCAGCAGCTCTTACGGGGATATTGATGGCTACACCTTC	CASSSYGDIDGYTF
NA	NA	TRBV7-3	TRBJ2-1	TGTGCCAGCAGCTCCGACGGGGGGCTCCCCTACAATGAGCAGTTCTTC	CASSSDGGLPYNEQFF
TRBD1	medium-sized	TRBV19	TRBJ1-1	TGTGCCAGTAACCAGGGGGCATTAGACACTGAAGCTTTCTTT	CASNQGALDTEAFF
NA	NA	TRBV13	TRBJ2-6	TGTGCCAGCAGCCCCTCGGGGAAGTCTGGGGCCAACGTCCTGACTTTC	CASSPSGKSGANVLTF
NA	NA	TRBV19	TRBJ2-1	TGTGCCAGTAGTATAGCGTTGCCGGCTGGCCCCTACAATGAGCAGTTCTTC	CASSIALPAGPYNEQFF
NA	NA	TRBV27	TRBJ2-3	TGTGCCAGCAGTTTTTCCGTCTTAGATACGCAGTATTTT	CASSFSVLDTQYF
TRBD1	few	TRBV4-1	TRBJ1-6	TGCGCCAGCAGCCAAATACTCTGGGAGAGACAGGGGAGTTCACCCCTCCACTTT	CASSQILWERQGSSPLHF
NA	NA	TRBV30	TRBJ1-2	TGTGCCTGGAGCCCAGGGACGACCTATGGCTACACCTTC	CAWSPGTTYGYTF
NA	few	TRBV14	TRBJ2-1	TGTGCCAGCAGCCTTAGGGGAGCGTTATCGAATGAGCAGTTCTTC	CASSLRGALSNEQFF
NA	NA	TRBV21-1	TRBJ1-2	TGTGCCAGCAGAAAGACCTATGGCTACACCTTC	CASRKTYGYTF
TRBD1	few	TRBV4-2	TRBJ1-3	TGTGCCAGCAGCCAAGAAATTGGACAGGGATCGGGAAACACCATATATTTT	CASSQEIGQGSGNTIYF
NA	NA	TRBV5-6	TRBJ1-2	TGTGCCAGCAGCTTGACCAACTATGGCTACACCTTC	CASSLTNYGYTF